This T cell receptor beta chain comes out of a study of OX40 agonist ivuxolimab in advanced cancers. Regarding the complete study: The costimulatory receptor OX40 (CD134) was targeted by ivuxolimab, a fully human IgG2 agonistic monoclonal antibody. Intravenous ivuxolimab was administered to patients every 2 weeks at six dose levels: 0.01, 0.1, 0.3, 1.5, 3 and 10 mg/kg. Of the roughly 51 dose-escalation patients, hepatocellular carcinoma was present in about 20, melanoma in approximately 15, renal cell carcinoma in 9 and head and neck cancer in 9. In the dose-escalation cohort, approximately 83% of patients were male, and the mean age was approximately 60 years with a range of 23 to 79. Peripheral TCRbeta sequencing aimed to test whether ivuxolimab altered TCR sequence diversity and caused clonal T-cell expansion. Patients were allowed to have had prior anti-PD-1, anti-PD-L1 or anti-CTLA-4 therapy, and roughly two fifths of the dose-escalation patients had been treated with checkpoint inhibitors. The monotherapy dose-escalation portion (N ≈ 57 patients) of the phase I ivuxolimab trial is reported in the paper. Partial responses were achieved by three dose-escalation patients, of whom one had hepatocellular carcinoma and two had cutaneous melanoma.

As concerns this clone: Its antigen is unknown. No much larger clone is present one base from it, and per-base qualities are unavailable.

The CDR3 runs 15 amino acids, cysteine and phenylalanine included. The only DNA kept is the CDR3, 45 bases in frame from the first base. The trim is 4 bases for V and 0 bases for J, with a gap of 12 bases between the germline ends. The germline V gene (reference sequence) gives CDR1 as SGHNT and CDR2 as YYREEE. To sequence the TCRbeta CDR3 region, genomic DNA was isolated from the sorted cells. TCRbeta CDR3 regions were sequenced using the immunoSEQ Assay. TCRdb stores this immuneACCESS table with in-frame sequences only. Part of the clones is absent; in the studies checked, under half of the shortfall reflects unresolved V genes, and no reason is known for the rest. For this sample there are 130,000 or so clones; 85% to 95% appear just once. Roughly 0.94% of the sample goes to the ten largest clones. Study-wide findings and limitations: Low levels of normalized T-cell clonal expansion were also seen in some patients who did not respond. Clonal expansion of both CD4+ and CD8+ blood T cells was observed from baseline to week 6 at doses 0.1 to 3.0 mg/kg. In the 0.1-3.0 mg/kg groups, partial responders were among the patients with the lowest normalized peripheral clonal expansion, particularly in CD8+ T cells. After ivuxolimab, CD8+ T cells had more expanded clones than CD4+ T cells on average. The antigen specificity of the peripheral T cells that underwent clonal expansion was not determined.

Patients with autoimmune disease history or receiving systemic immunosuppression were excluded from the trial. In every dose cohort, peripheral blood was drawn for TCR sequencing at baseline, cycle 4 day 1, and cycle 7 day 1. Samples came from an open-label, multicenter, first-in-human phase I dose-escalation trial of ivuxolimab. Adults with locally advanced or metastatic head and neck squamous cell, hepatocellular, melanoma or renal cell carcinoma were enrolled in the trial. Before TCR sequencing, CD4+ and CD8+ T cells were separately sorted from peripheral blood. The V gene is TRBV5-4 and the J gene is TRBJ2-3, with a tentative D call of TRBD1 or TRBD2, each matching 5 bases. The starting material was CD4+ or CD8+ T cells sorted from blood, obtained in a trial of the OX40 agonist ivuxolimab. The receptor comes from an adult with an advanced solid tumor such as melanoma, head and neck, liver or kidney cancer. The nucleotide sequence is TGTGCCAGCAGCGCCGGGACGGCTAGCACAGATACGCAGTATTTT. Translated, it gives CASSAGTASTDTQYF.